A single sample is the source of the 30 T cell receptor beta chains below, sequenced in a study of shared clonotypes between healthy human individuals. Profiled with immunoSEQ multiplex PCR; TCRdb holds only in-frame clones, not every one. This sample has about 2,500,000 clones, with roughly 92% found just once. Sequenced sample: naive CD4+ T cells sorted from blood. The subset was: CD45RA+ positively selected. Receptors were obtained from a man younger than 30 in good health.

The chain couples TRBV7-9 to TRBJ2-4, with D uncertain. CDR3 size: 15 residues. The germline gives CDR1 SEHNR, CDR2 FQNEAQ (reference sequence). The germline V and J ends were trimmed by 5 bases and 1 base, with 12 bases remaining between them. The CDR3 region is CASSPTAMAKNIQYF. As DNA, the CDR3 is TGTGCCAGCAGCCCGACCGCCATGGCCAAAAACATTCAGTACTTC.

The chain recombines TRBV5-1 with TRBJ2-6, with 8 nucleotides matching TRBD1. This CDR3 comprises 16 residues. CDR1 and CDR2 (germline): SGHRS, YFSETQ. The trim removed 4 bases at V and 0 bases at J, leaving 3 bases unmatched. The CDR3 DNA sequence: TGCGCCAGCAGCAAGGGACAGGCCTCTGGGGCCAACGTCCTGACTTTC. It translates to CASSKGQASGANVLTF.

This chain connects TRBV30 to TRBJ2-7, with D possibly being TRBD2 (5 bases). The CDR3 spans 13 residues. V was clipped by 3 bases and J by 9 bases, with 18 bases between them. The germline V gene encodes CDR1 GTSNPN and CDR2 SVGIG (reference sequence). CDR3 in DNA: TGTGCCTGGAGAAGGGAAGGGTTCAGCGGGCAGTACTTC. Translated, it gives CAWRREGFSGQYF. The full variable domain, its missing parts supplied by reference TRBV30 and TRBJ2-7, is SQTIHQWPATLVQPVGSPLSLECTVEGTSNPNLYWYRQAAGRGLQLLFYSVGIGQISSEVPQNLSASRPQDRQFILSSKKLLLSDSGFYLCAWRREGFSGQYFGPGTRLTVT.

The chain recombines TRBV2 with TRBJ1-1; TRBD1 agrees at 10 bases. V lost 6 bases and J lost 0; bases outside the gene matches: 1. CDR3 length: 14 amino acids. Germline assignment: CDR1 SNHLY and CDR2 FYNNEI. CDR3 residues: CASRDRGLNTEAFF. The CDR3 DNA sequence: TGTGCCAGCAGAGACAGGGGGCTGAACACTGAAGCTTTCTTT.

This rearrangement joins TRBV10-3 to TRBJ1-5; D not resolved. The CDR3 runs to 14 residues. The V end was cut by 3 bases, the J end by 1 base, with 7 bases between. Per germline, CDR1 ENHRY and CDR2 SYGVKD. DNA for the CDR3: TGTGCCATCAGTGATAGAAGGAGCAATCAGCCCCAGCATTTT. It encodes CAISDRRSNQPQHF.

The chain links TRBV19 to TRBJ1-5; D call uncertain. Trimming cost V 6 bases and J 4 bases, with 13 bases left between them. The CDR3 contains 14 residues. Germline CDR1 and CDR2: LNHDA and SQIVND (reference sequence). CDR3 nucleotides: TGTGCCAGTAGCCCTCGGTCACTTAATCAGCCCCAGCATTTT. Protein: CASSPRSLNQPQHF.

This sequence joins TRBV30 and TRBJ2-5; the D gene could be TRBD1 or TRBD2 (6 bases each). Per the germline V gene, CDR1 is GTSNPN and CDR2 is SVGIG (reference sequence). V was shortened by 3 bases and J by 5 bases, with 16 bases between the two germline ends. The CDR3 totals 14 residues. This CDR3 reads CAWREGGTKETQYF. CDR3 sequence (DNA): TGTGCCTGGAGGGAAGGGGGGACCAAGGAGACCCAGTACTTC.

The genes are TRBV7-3 and TRBJ2-2, with D possibly called TRBD1 or TRBD2 (5 bases each). Trimming left V 2 bases short and J 9 bases short, with 10 bases between. Looked up from germline, CDR1 is SGHTA and CDR2 is FQGTGA. CDR3 length equals 13 residues. The CDR3 loop is CASSLEGNRELFF. The CDR3 DNA reads TGTGCCAGCAGCTTAGAGGGGAATAGGGAGCTGTTTTTT. Drawing the rest from reference TRBV7-3 and TRBJ2-2, the complete variable domain is GAGVSQTPSNKVTEKGKYVELRCDPISGHTALYWYRQSLGQGPEFLIYFQGTGAADDSGLPNDRFFAVRPEGSVSTLKIQRTERGDSAVYLCASSLEGNRELFFGEGSRLTVL.

Points on this clone: Other DNA sequences of this sample code for an identical CDR3. This chain uses TRBV5-1 with TRBJ1-1; TRBD1 matches 11 bases. This CDR3 contains 15 residues. V gave up 4 bases and J gave up 2 bases; unmatched junction bases: 4. Germline-derived CDR1 and CDR2 are SGHRS and YFSETQ. In DNA form, the CDR3 reads TGCGCCAGCAGCATTGGGACAGGGGGAAACACTGAAGCTTTCTTT. Protein sequence: CASSIGTGGNTEAFF.

A word on this clone: This sample includes further DNA sequences coding for the same CDR3. V gene TRBV9 combines with J gene TRBJ2-5, with 10 bases matching TRBD2. The V gene end was trimmed by 0 bases and the J gene end by 1 base; junction bases not matched to a gene: 3. CDR3 length equals 16 residues. In germline, CDR1 is SGDLS, CDR2 YYNGEE. CDR3 nucleotides: TGTGCCAGCAGCGTAGGGACTAGCGGACTCCAAGAGACCCAGTACTTC. Its protein product is CASSVGTSGLQETQYF.

V is TRBV9 and J is TRBJ1-5, with D possibly TRBD1 on 6 matching bases. CDR1 is SGDLS and CDR2 is YYNGEE in the germline V gene. There are 19 residues in the CDR3. Trimming took 2 bases from V and 1 from J, leaving 22 bases between them. CDR3 region: CASSVKFRLGAASNQPQHF. CDR3 DNA sequence: TGTGCCAGCAGCGTCAAGTTCAGACTGGGGGCGGCAAGCAATCAGCCCCAGCATTTT.

V is TRBV10-3 and J is TRBJ2-7, with 7 bases aligning to TRBD2. The germline V gene has CDR1 ENHRY and CDR2 SYGVKD. The CDR3 runs to 14 residues. Germline trimming cut 4 bases from V and 3 bases from J; bases unmatched to any gene: 6. The chain's CDR3 is CAISVGASGYEQYF. In nucleotides, the CDR3 is TGTGCCATCAGTGTCGGGGCTAGCGGCTACGAGCAGTACTTC.

This clone came up once. Other DNA sequences within the sample encode an identical CDR3. The V call is TRBV7-9, the J call TRBJ1-3; unclear D gene. Trimming pared 0 bases from V and 2 bases from J, leaving 5 bases between. From germline, CDR1 is SEHNR and CDR2 FQNEAQ (reference sequence). The CDR3 length is 14 residues. DNA for the CDR3: TGTGCCAGCAGCTTAGCAGGGACTGGAAACACCATATATTTT. The encoded protein is CASSLAGTGNTIYF.

The V and J genes are TRBV7-8 and TRBJ2-1; tentatively, D is TRBD1 or TRBD2 (6 bases each). CDR1 and CDR2 from the germline V gene are SGHVS and FQNEAQ. CDR3 length equals 14 residues. Trimming cost V 4 bases and J 6 bases, with 13 bases left between them. CDR3 in amino acids: CASSSPGASNEQFF. In DNA, the CDR3 is TGTGCCAGCAGCTCCCCGGGGGCTTCCAATGAGCAGTTCTTC.

The chain carries TRBV5-4 and TRBJ2-5; 10 positions agree with TRBD1. The CDR3 consists of 14 residues. The ends lost 4 bases at V and 5 bases at J; junction bases unmatched: 5. Germline V gives CDR1 SGHNT, CDR2 YYREEE (reference sequence). The DNA for the CDR3 is TGTGCCAGCAGCCCGGGACAGGGGTGGGAGACCCAGTACTTC. This translates into CASSPGQGWETQYF.

As regards this clone: Other DNA sequences in the same sample also yield this CDR3. This chain joins TRBV5-4 and TRBJ2-7; D may be TRBD1 (6 bases). In germline, CDR1 is SGHNT, CDR2 YYREEE (reference sequence). V dropped 4 bases and J dropped 1 base, with 12 bases sitting between them. The CDR3 has 14 amino acids. The CDR3 sequence: CASSLQGFSYEQYF. In DNA form, the CDR3 reads TGTGCCAGCAGCCTACAGGGTTTTTCCTACGAGCAGTACTTC.

The rearrangement joins TRBV7-2 to TRBJ2-7, with D hard to call. The CDR3 totals 13 residues. Trimming cost V 4 bases and J 3 bases, with 10 bases left between them. The germline V gene encodes CDR1 SGHTA and CDR2 FQGNSA. Here the CDR3 DNA reads TGTGCCAGCAGCTCCGTCGGCGGCTACGAGCAGTACTTC. It codes for CASSSVGGYEQYF.

This clone appeared a single time. The chain employs TRBV28 and TRBJ1-5, with TRBD1 as a possible D gene (6 bases). The CDR3 loop spans 16 amino acids. The germline V and J ends were trimmed by 3 bases and 3 bases, with 15 bases remaining between them. Germline CDR1 is MDHEN and CDR2 is SYDVKM. The CDR3 DNA reads as TGTGCCAGCAGTTTCCGACCAGGGGTCCTCAATCAGCCCCAGCATTTT. This translates into CASSFRPGVLNQPQHF.

The CDR3 DNA follows: TGTGCCAGCAGCTTGAGACCAGACTACGAGCAGTACTTC. Amino acids: CASSLRPDYEQYF. V usage is TRBV11-3 and J usage is TRBJ2-7, with no clear D. The V end lost 3 bases, the J end lost 3 bases, and 9 bases lay between the germline ends. From germline, CDR1 is SGHNT and CDR2 YENEEA. The CDR3 totals 13 residues.

The chain is built from TRBV5-1 and TRBJ2-5; D is perhaps TRBD1 or TRBD2 (6 bases each). With 0 bases removed from V and 5 bases from J, the gap between germline ends came to 17 bases. The CDR3 is 16 amino acids. Germline-derived CDR1 and CDR2 are SGHRS and YFSETQ. In DNA, the CDR3 is TGCGCCAGCAGCTTGGTTCCGGACATAGGGGGGGAGACCCAGTACTTC. This translates into CASSLVPDIGGETQYF.

The chain joins TRBV28 to TRBJ2-3; TRBD2 aligns across 7 bases. Germline CDR1 is MDHEN and CDR2 is SYDVKM. V lost 5 bases to trimming and J lost 0 bases; unmatched junction nucleotides: 8. The CDR3 contains 16 residues. The CDR3: CASSPAGRGSTDTQYF. CDR3 DNA: TGTGCCAGCAGTCCCGCCGGGCGGGGGAGCACAGATACGCAGTATTTT.

The V and J genes are TRBV6-1 and TRBJ2-3; D not certain. V gave up 8 bases and J gave up 5 bases, with 17 bases separating them. Per the germline V gene, CDR1 is MNHNS and CDR2 is SASEGT. CDR3 length: 14 residues. DNA of the CDR3: TGTGCCAGCTCCACGGGTCGAATGGGAGATACGCAGTATTTT. The encoded protein is CASSTGRMGDTQYF.

The chain joins TRBV29-1 to TRBJ1-5, with D uncertain. V was trimmed by 4 bases and J by 4 bases, leaving 11 bases between them. This CDR3 comprises 13 residues. Germline V lookup: CDR1 SQVTM, CDR2 ANQGSEA. The CDR3 bases are TGCAGCGTTGGGTTTGGAGGGAATCAGCCCCAGCATTTT. Its translation: CSVGFGGNQPQHF.

J is TRBJ2-6 and V is TRBV29-1; TRBD1 or TRBD2 may be the D gene (5 bases each). Per the germline V gene, CDR1 is SQVTM and CDR2 is ANQGSEA. Trimming pared 1 base from V and 0 bases from J, leaving 13 bases between. The CDR3 consists of 17 residues. The chain's CDR3 is CSVEARDPSSGANVLTF. The CDR3 bases are TGCAGCGTTGAAGCCCGGGACCCTTCCTCTGGGGCCAACGTCCTGACTTTC.

The chain uses TRBV7-9 and TRBJ2-5; 7 bases align to TRBD2. V shed 2 bases, J shed 2 bases, and the junction held 8 bases outside the gene matches. The CDR3 consists of 16 residues. Germline V gene sequence: CDR1 SEHNR, CDR2 FQNEAQ (reference sequence). CDR3 sequence reads: CASSLRSSGLQETQYF. The CDR3 bases are TGTGCCAGCAGCTTAAGGAGTAGCGGGCTTCAAGAGACCCAGTACTTC.

V usage is TRBV7-2 and J usage is TRBJ1-1, with D possibly being TRBD1 (5 bases). Germline values: CDR1 SGHTA, CDR2 FQGNSA. The CDR3 has 15 amino acids. The V and J ends lost 0 bases and 5 bases respectively, with 13 bases between them. Here the CDR3 DNA reads TGTGCCAGCAGCTTAGCGGCAGGGCCGAGGACTGAAGCTTTCTTT. Translating gives CASSLAAGPRTEAFF.

V and J are TRBV19 and TRBJ1-3, with 8 bases matching TRBD1. This CDR3 has 17 amino acids. The germline V gene encodes CDR1 LNHDA and CDR2 SQIVND (reference sequence). Trimming removed 4 bases from V and 0 bases from J; junction bases left unmatched: 8. DNA for the CDR3: TGTGCCAGTAGTACAAGGGACAGGACTCTCTCTGGAAACACCATATATTTT. This encodes CASSTRDRTLSGNTIYF.

V usage is TRBV2 and J usage is TRBJ2-3, with 7 bases fitting TRBD2. Germline CDR1 is SNHLY and CDR2 is FYNNEI. The CDR3 covers 18 residues. V was pared by 6 bases and J by 3 bases, with 18 bases of the junction left unmatched. CDR3 coding DNA: TGTGCCAGCAGCCAGATCCTACTTGGGGGGGATCAAACAGATACGCAGTATTTT. It is translated as CASSQILLGGDQTDTQYF. Full variable domain (missing parts from reference TRBV2 and TRBJ2-3): EPEVTQTPSHQVTQMGQEVILRCVPISNHLYFYWYRQILGQKVEFLVSFYNNEISEKSEIFDDQFSVERPDGSNFTLKIRSTKLEDSAMYFCASSQILLGGDQTDTQYFGPGTRLTVL.

In its sample, this clone was seen a few times. This sequence joins TRBV4-2 and TRBJ1-4, with 8 nucleotides matching TRBD1. Germline values: CDR1 LGHNA, CDR2 YNFKEQ. The CDR3 is 16 amino acids. The junction had 4 bases not matched to a gene; V was cut back by 0 bases and J by 4 bases. The CDR3 is CASSQDGTGGNEKLFF. The DNA for the CDR3 is TGTGCCAGCAGCCAAGATGGGACAGGAGGTAATGAAAAACTGTTTTTT.

In regard to this clone: Additional DNA sequences in this sample encode the identical CDR3. The chain employs TRBV9 and TRBJ2-5; tentative D call: TRBD2 (5 bases). This CDR3 contains 13 residues. Trimming left V 2 bases short and J 4 bases short, with 9 bases between. CDR1 is SGDLS, CDR2 YYNGEE, per germline. The CDR3 DNA follows: TGTGCCAGCAGCGTTGCGGGTGGAGAGACCCAGTACTTC. As protein: CASSVAGGETQYF.